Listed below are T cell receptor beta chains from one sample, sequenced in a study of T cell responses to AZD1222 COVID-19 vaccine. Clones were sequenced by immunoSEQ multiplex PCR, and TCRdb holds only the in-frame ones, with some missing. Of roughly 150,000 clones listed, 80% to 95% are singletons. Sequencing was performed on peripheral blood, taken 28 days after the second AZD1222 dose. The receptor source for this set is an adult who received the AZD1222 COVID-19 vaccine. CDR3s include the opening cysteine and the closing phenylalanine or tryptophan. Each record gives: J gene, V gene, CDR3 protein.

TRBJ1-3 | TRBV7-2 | CASSLESGTGNTIYF
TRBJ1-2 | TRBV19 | CASSPFPGQGNYGYTF
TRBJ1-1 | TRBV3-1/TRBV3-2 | CASSDYRGRGDTEAFF
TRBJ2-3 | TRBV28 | CASSLYGQNTDTQYF
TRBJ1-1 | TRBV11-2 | CASSLERNTEAFF
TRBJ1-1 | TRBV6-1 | CASSEDPGLNTEAFF
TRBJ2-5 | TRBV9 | CASSGGYQETQYF
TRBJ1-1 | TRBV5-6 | CASSQRSTQAFF
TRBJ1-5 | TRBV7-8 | CASSPGTGVDQPQHF
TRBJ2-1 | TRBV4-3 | CASSQGAGGGNEQFF
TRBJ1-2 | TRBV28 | CASTPRGGSGYTF
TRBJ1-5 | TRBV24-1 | CATSASGWDSNQPQHF
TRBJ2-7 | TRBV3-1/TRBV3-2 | CASSQAGQMSSYEQYF
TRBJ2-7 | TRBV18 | CASSARHPSYEQYF
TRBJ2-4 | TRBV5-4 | CASSLGTSRTKNIQYF
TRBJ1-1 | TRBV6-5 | CASSSTRRAEAFF
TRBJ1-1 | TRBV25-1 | CASSVGEFLAFF
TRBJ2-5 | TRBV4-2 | CASSQAGGPPETQYF
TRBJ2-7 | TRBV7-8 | CASSSPGGYEQYF
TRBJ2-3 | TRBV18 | CASSVSPGTGGMDTQYF
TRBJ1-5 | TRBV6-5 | CASSYLGQGLQAQHF
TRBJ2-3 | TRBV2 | CAGQRDFTDTQYF
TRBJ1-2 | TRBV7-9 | CASTTGVSYGYTF
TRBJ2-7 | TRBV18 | CASSPPAPEGSYEQYF
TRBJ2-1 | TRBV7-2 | CASSRQSGTVLHNEQFF
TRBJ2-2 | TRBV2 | CASSGGTGEVGELFF
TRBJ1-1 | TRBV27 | CASSLFVGGRSNTEAFF
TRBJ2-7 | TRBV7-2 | CASSFGSSYEQYF
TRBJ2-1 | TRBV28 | CASSLPRGRGNDNEQFF
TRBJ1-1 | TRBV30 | CAWSVRSGNTEAFF
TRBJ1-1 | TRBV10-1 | CASKGENTEAFF
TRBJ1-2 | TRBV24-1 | CATSAGKGGYTF
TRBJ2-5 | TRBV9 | CASSDGQGPEETQYF
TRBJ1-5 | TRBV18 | CASSPRGVGNQPQHF
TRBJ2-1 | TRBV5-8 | CASTDRTSGSLYEQFF
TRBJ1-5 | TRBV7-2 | CASSLASSQPQHF
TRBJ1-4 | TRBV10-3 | CAISSAGTEKLFF
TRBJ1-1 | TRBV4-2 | CASSQEARMNTEAFF
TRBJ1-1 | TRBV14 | CASSRAGRTEAFF
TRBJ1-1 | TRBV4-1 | CASSRGQGDTEAFF
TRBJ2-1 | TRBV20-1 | CSAAGGNEQFF
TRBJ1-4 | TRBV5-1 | CASSLLATNEKLFF
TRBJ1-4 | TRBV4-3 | CASSQGLGRNEKLFF
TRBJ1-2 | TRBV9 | CASSVTLDTTYGYTF
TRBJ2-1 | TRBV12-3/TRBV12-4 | CASTPGTEQFF
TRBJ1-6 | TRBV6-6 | CASRRDRGDNSPLHF
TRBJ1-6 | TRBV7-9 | CASSFLYWSPLHF
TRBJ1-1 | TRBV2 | CASSRWVGEAFF
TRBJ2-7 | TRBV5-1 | CASSQTGVDNEQYF
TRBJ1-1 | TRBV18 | CASSPGSNTEAFF
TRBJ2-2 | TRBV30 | CAWSVSLNTGELFF
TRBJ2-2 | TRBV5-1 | CASSGQGAGELFF